This TCR beta chain was identified in a study of blood T cell repertoires in COVID-19. Overall study: Specimens from acute and convalescent COVID-19 originated in the United States, Italy and Spain. The cDNA or gDNA used as material had been derived from T cells, B-cell-depleted T cells, or PBMCs.

CDR1 LNHDA and CDR2 SQIVND come from the germline V gene (reference sequence). The V gene end was trimmed by 10 bases and the J gene end by 1 base; junction bases not matched to a gene: 7. CDR3 length: 14 residues. Using immunoSEQ multiplex PCR, the repertoire was profiled, and TCRdb retains in-frame clones only, with some absent. The data hold around 72,000 clones, with about nine tenths observed a single time. The TCR originated in a man over 45 with active COVID-19. The gene calls are TRBV19 and TRBJ1-1; TRBD1 aligns across 9 bases. Source material: peripheral blood. The CDR3 sequence is CATGTGFSNTEAFF. For the CDR3, the DNA is TGTGCCACCGGGACAGGGTTTTCGAACACTGAAGCTTTCTTT. Full variable domain (outside the CDR3, taken from reference TRBV19 and TRBJ1-1): DGGITQSPKYLFRKEGQNVTLSCEQNLNHDAMYWYRQDPGQGLRLIYYSQIVNDFQKGDIAEGYSVSREKKESFPLTVTSAQKNPTAFYLCATGTGFSNTEAFFGQGTRLTVV.